This TCR beta chain was recorded in a study of a mutant IDH1 vaccine in newly diagnosed glioma. Study-level information: Of treated patients, roughly 62% were men and approximately 40% women, averaging roughly 40 years.

Time point defined: week 23, last vaccination. One vaccine dose held 300 ug of mutant IDH1 20-mer peptide and came with topical imiquimod. The CDR3 is made up of 13 amino acids. Between the trimmed V and J ends, which lost 4 bases and 3 bases, there was a span of 7 bases. Germline V gives CDR1 SGHRS, CDR2 YFSETQ. The data were produced by immunoSEQ multiplex PCR, yet TCRdb's version contains in-frame clones alone and is incomplete. The sample has under 50,000 clones; around 90% are singletons. With regard to this clone: Its antigen remains unknown.

The TCR sequence derives from a man aged 50 to 60 with glioma. Sequencing used PBMCs, obtained from a glioma patient whose treatment included an IDH1 peptide vaccine. The chain joins TRBV5-1 to TRBJ2-2; no firm D call. CDR3 sequence: CASSPYYTGELFF. The CDR3 DNA reads TGCGCCAGCAGCCCGTACTACACCGGGGAGCTGTTTTTT.